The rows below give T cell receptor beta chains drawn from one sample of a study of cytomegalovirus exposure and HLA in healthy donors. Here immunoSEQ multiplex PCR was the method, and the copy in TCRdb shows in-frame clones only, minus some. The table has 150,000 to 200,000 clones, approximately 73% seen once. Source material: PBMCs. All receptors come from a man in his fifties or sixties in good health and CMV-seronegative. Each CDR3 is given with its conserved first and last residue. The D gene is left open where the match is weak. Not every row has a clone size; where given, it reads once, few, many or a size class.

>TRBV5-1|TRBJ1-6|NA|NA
TGCGCCAGCAGCGATTCCACTAGCTCCTATAATTCACCCCTCCACTTT
CASSDSTSSYNSPLHF
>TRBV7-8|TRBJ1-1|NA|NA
TGTGCCAGCAGCTTAGGGGGGGGACATTTGATTGAAGCTTTCTTT
CASSLGGGHLIEAFF
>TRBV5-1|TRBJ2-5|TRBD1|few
TGCGCCAGCAGCAGGACGGCGGCAGGGGGCGAGACCCAGTACTTC
CASSRTAAGGETQYF
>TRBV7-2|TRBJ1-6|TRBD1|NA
TGTGCCAGCACCCGTTCCCCCGCAGGGGGCATCTCCTATAATTCACCCCTCCACTTT
CASTRSPAGGISYNSPLHF
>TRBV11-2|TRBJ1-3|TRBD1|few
TGTGCCAGCAGCTCATACAGGGGTTCTGGAAACACCATATATTTT
CASSSYRGSGNTIYF
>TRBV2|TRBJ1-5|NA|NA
TGTGCCAGCAGTGAATGGGAGGGAACGAGCAATCAGCCCCAGCATTTT
CASSEWEGTSNQPQHF
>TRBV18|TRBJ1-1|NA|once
TGTGCCAGCTCACACTCCCCGACAGGTCCCCCTGGGTACACTGAAGCTTTCTTT
CASSHSPTGPPGYTEAFF
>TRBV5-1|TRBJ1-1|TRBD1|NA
TGCGCCAGCAGCCGGGACAGGCCCTTGGACACTGAAGCTTTCTTT
CASSRDRPLDTEAFF
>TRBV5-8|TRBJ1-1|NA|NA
TGTGCCAGCAGCTCCGGGACACCCCTCGTGAACACTGAAGCTTTCTTT
CASSSGTPLVNTEAFF
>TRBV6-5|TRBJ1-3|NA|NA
TGTGCCAGCAGTTACTCTAGACAGCGCTCTGGAAACACCATATATTTT
CASSYSRQRSGNTIYF
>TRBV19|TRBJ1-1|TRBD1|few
TGTGCCAGTATTACCGGGACAGGGGGTTTGAACACTGAAGCTTTCTTT
CASITGTGGLNTEAFF
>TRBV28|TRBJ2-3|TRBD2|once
TGTGCCAGCAGTGGTGGTAGCGGGGGGGCAATGGGAGATACGCAGTATTTT
CASSGGSGGAMGDTQYF
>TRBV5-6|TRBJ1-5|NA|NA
TGTGCCAGCAGCTTGTATCGGACACCTTATAGCAATCAGCCCCAGCATTTT
CASSLYRTPYSNQPQHF
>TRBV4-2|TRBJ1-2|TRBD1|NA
TGTGCCAGCAGCCAAGACCCCGGGACAGGGGGAAAAGGGCGCGGCTACACCTTC
CASSQDPGTGGKGRGYTF
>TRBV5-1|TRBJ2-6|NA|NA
TGCGCCAGCAGCTTGGCCGGCGGGACAGCTAACTCTGGGGCCAACGTCCTGACTTTC
CASSLAGGTANSGANVLTF
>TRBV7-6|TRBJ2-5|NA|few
TGTGCCAGCAGCCCCCGGTATAGTACTCAAGAGACCCAGTACTTC
CASSPRYSTQETQYF
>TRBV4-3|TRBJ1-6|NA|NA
TGCGCCAGCAGCCAAGAAGGGGGTTATTCACCCCTCCACTTT
CASSQEGGYSPLHF
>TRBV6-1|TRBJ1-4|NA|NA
TGTGCCAGCAGTGTCCTTGACAGCCTTAATGAAAAACTGTTTTTT
CASSVLDSLNEKLFF
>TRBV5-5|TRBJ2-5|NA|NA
TGTGCCAGCAGCCGTCTAAACCAAGAGACCCAGTACTTC
CASSRLNQETQYF
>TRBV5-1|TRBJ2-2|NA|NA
TGCGCCAGCAGCTCGACACTTCAGACCGGGGAGCTGTTTTTT
CASSSTLQTGELFF
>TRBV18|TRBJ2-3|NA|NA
TGTGCCAGCTCACCAATAAGCACAGATACGCAGTATTTT
CASSPISTDTQYF
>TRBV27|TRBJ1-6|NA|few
TGTGCCAGCAGTTTTGGCCCTAATTCACCCCTCCACTTT
CASSFGPNSPLHF
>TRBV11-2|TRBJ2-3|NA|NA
TGTGCCAGCAGCCGTTATCGGGGGTACACAGATACGCAGTATTTT
CASSRYRGYTDTQYF
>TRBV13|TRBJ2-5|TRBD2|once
TGTGCCAGCAGCTTAGTAGCGGGGGGACGAGAGACCCAGTACTTC
CASSLVAGGRETQYF
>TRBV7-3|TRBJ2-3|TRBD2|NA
TGTGCCAGCAGCCTAAGGTCTAGCGGGGGGGCAGGAGATACGCAGTATTTT
CASSLRSSGGAGDTQYF
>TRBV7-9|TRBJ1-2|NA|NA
TGTGCCAGCAGCCTCCTGGACAGTTTCTATGGCTACACCTTC
CASSLLDSFYGYTF